This paragraph reports one TCR beta chain. This record comes from a study of blood T cell repertoires in COVID-19. Using immunoSEQ multiplex PCR, the repertoire was profiled, and TCRdb retains in-frame clones only, with some absent. The sample lists roughly 210,000 clones, around nine tenths occurring once. The length of the CDR3 is 16 residues. This TCR derives from a young man in a cohort exposed to, infected with or recovered from COVID-19 (not recorded which). The sample comprised PBMCs or T cells enriched from blood (not recorded which). The rearrangement uses TRBV21-1 and TRBJ1-6. TRBV21-1 is described as a pseudogene. The DNA of the CDR3 is TGTGCCAGCAGCAAAGAGGATATCGAGAGGGATTCACCCCTCCACTTT. Its protein is CASSKEDIERDSPLHF.